A single sample is the source of the 3 T cell receptor beta chains below, sequenced in a study of cytomegalovirus exposure and HLA in healthy donors. The primer mix had 60 Vbeta and 13 Jbeta primers. Assay: immunoSEQ multiplex PCR; the TCRdb copy retains only in-frame clones and omits some. The sample lists approximately 100,000 clones, around 76% occurring once. The sample taken for sequencing was PBMCs. These receptors were obtained from a middle-aged woman in good health and CMV-seropositive.

The chain employs TRBV18 and TRBJ2-3; D is ambiguous. CDR1 is KGHSH, CDR2 LQKENI, per germline. V shed 1 base and J shed 2 bases, with 7 bases lying between them. The CDR3 is 14 residues long. The CDR3 loop is CASSPQELTDTQYF. CDR3 coding DNA: TGTGCCAGCTCACCACAGGAGCTCACAGATACGCAGTATTTT.

V usage is TRBV30 and J usage is TRBJ1-2; 7 bases agree with TRBD1. There are 14 residues in the CDR3. Looked up from germline, CDR1 is GTSNPN and CDR2 is SVGIG (reference sequence). V shed 0 bases, J shed 7 bases, and the junction held 8 bases outside the gene matches. CDR3 amino acids: CAWSVQGGSRGYTF. Here the CDR3 DNA reads TGTGCCTGGAGTGTTCAGGGGGGTTCCCGTGGCTACACCTTC.

J is TRBJ2-7 and V is TRBV6-5; D is perhaps TRBD2 (6 bases). Trimming shortened V by 0 bases and J by 7 bases, and 10 bases separated the two germline ends. This CDR3 is 13 amino acids long. Germline CDR1 is MNHEY and CDR2 is SVGAGI. CDR3 residues: CASSYSEGREQYF. CDR3 sequence (DNA): TGTGCCAGCAGTTACTCCGAAGGGAGGGAGCAGTACTTC.